Described below is a single T cell receptor beta chain sequence and its context. This record comes from a study of Ad26.COV2.S vaccination and SARS-CoV-2 variants. The germline CDR1 and CDR2 sequences are MNHNY and SVGAGI (reference sequence). The CDR3 spans 14 residues. Deletions cut 2 bases from V and 2 bases from J, with 10 bases between. Measured with immunoSEQ multiplex PCR; TCRdb has only the in-frame clones, and not every one. The table has hundreds of thousands of clones, 70% to 90% seen once. Treatment denoted: some 20 received Ad26.COV2.S at low or high dose, single or two shots; several received placebo; per-sample allocation not given. Sampling took place 63 days after the first vaccine or placebo injection.

The specimen comprised peripheral blood, sampled in a trial of Ad26.COV2.S vaccine versus placebo. The chain recombines TRBV6-6 with TRBJ2-7, with a possible D match to TRBD1 (6 bases). This sequence originates from a person aged 18-60 years who received the Ad26.COV2.S COVID-19 vaccine or a placebo. Here the CDR3 reads CASSYRTAAYEQYF. The CDR3 nucleotides read TGTGCCAGCAGTTACAGGACAGCTGCCTACGAGCAGTACTTC.